The 30 T cell receptor beta chains reported below all come from one sample, sequenced in a study of blood T cell repertoires in COVID-19. The method was immunoSEQ multiplex PCR; TCRdb's version includes in-frame clones alone and lacks a portion of them. The sample holds fewer than 350,000 clones, about 87% seen once. The sequenced sample was peripheral blood. The receptors derive from a man aged 30-40 years with COVID-19, enrolled during active disease.

V and J are TRBV7-2 and TRBJ2-7; D is unresolved. The CDR3 covers 14 residues. Germline V gene sequence: CDR1 SGHTA, CDR2 FQGNSA. Trimming took 5 bases from V and 0 from J, leaving 11 bases between them. CDR3 amino acids: CASSQTYPSYEQYF. In DNA, the CDR3 is TGTGCCAGCAGCCAGACTTATCCCTCCTACGAGCAGTACTTC.

This rearrangement joins TRBV7-9 to TRBJ1-3; D uncertain. Germline CDR1 SEHNR, CDR2 FQNEAQ (reference sequence). The V gene lost 5 bases and the J gene lost 0 bases, with 11 bases spanning the gap. The CDR3 has 15 amino acids. In nucleotides, the CDR3 is TGTGCCAGCAGCCCTTCTATGATCTCTGGAAACACCATATATTTT. This codes for CASSPSMISGNTIYF. The variable domain in full, with the rest retrieved from reference TRBV7-9 and TRBJ1-3, is DTGVSQNPRHKITKRGQNVTFRCDPISEHNRLYWYRQTLGQGPEFLTYFQNEAQLEKSRLLSDRFSAERPKGSFSTLEIQRTEQGDSAMYLCASSPSMISGNTIYFGEGSWLTVV.

V is TRBV7-3 and J is TRBJ2-1; weak D call: TRBD2 (5 bases). Trimming took off 2 bases at V and 3 bases at J, with 11 bases between the two ends. Germline values: CDR1 SGHTA, CDR2 FQGTGA. There are 15 residues in the CDR3. This chain's CDR3 is CASSLLLVDYNEQFF. In DNA, the CDR3 is TGTGCCAGCAGCTTATTACTAGTGGACTACAATGAGCAGTTCTTC.

The chain is built from TRBV3-1 (or the pseudogene TRBV3-2) and TRBJ2-2; no clear D gene. The V end lost 7 bases, the J end lost 6 bases, and 3 bases lay between the germline ends. CDR1 is LGHDT and CDR2 is YNNKEL in the germline V gene (reference sequence). The CDR3 sequence is 10 residues long. The CDR3 DNA reads as TGTGCCAGCATCGCCGGGGAGCTGTTTTTT. Translation: CASIAGELFF.

The gene calls are TRBV19 and TRBJ2-1, with D possibly matching TRBD2 (7 bases). CDR1 is LNHDA, CDR2 SQIVND, per germline (reference sequence). Trimming left V 5 bases short and J 6 bases short, with 20 bases between. The CDR3 is 16 residues long. This CDR3 reads CASSSQGLAALNEQFF. The CDR3 DNA follows: TGTGCCAGTAGTTCCCAGGGGCTAGCGGCCCTCAATGAGCAGTTCTTC.

This clone has only one observation. This chain uses TRBV7-3 with TRBJ2-2; the D gene is possibly TRBD1 (5 bases). The germline CDR1 and CDR2 sequences are SGHTA and FQGTGA. The CDR3 is 16 amino acids. The V end was cut by 5 bases, the J end by 6 bases, with 19 bases between. The CDR3 sequence: CASSIRVHGYPGELFF. As DNA, the CDR3 is TGTGCCAGCAGCATCAGGGTACACGGGTACCCCGGGGAGCTGTTTTTT.

The V and J genes are TRBV29-1 and TRBJ2-6, with D possibly TRBD1 on 5 matching bases. Germline-derived CDR1 and CDR2 are SQVTM and ANQGSEA. This CDR3 has 14 residues. Deletions cut 6 bases from V and 0 bases from J, with 9 bases between. CDR3 coding DNA: TGCAGCGTCCTGGGGCACTCTGGGGCCAACGTCCTGACTTTC. This encodes CSVLGHSGANVLTF.

The chain is built from TRBV4-2 and TRBJ2-2, with TRBD2 identical over 8 bases. V was clipped by 4 bases and J by 0 bases; unmatched bases: 7. Germline assignment: CDR1 LGHNA and CDR2 YNFKEQ. The CDR3 has 17 residues. CDR3 DNA: TGTGCCAGCAGCCCCTACGGTAGCGGGACGAACACCGGGGAGCTGTTTTTT. Amino acids: CASSPYGSGTNTGELFF.

This clone was observed a handful of times. V usage is TRBV4-3 and J usage is TRBJ1-1; 7 nucleotides agree with TRBD1. This CDR3 has 14 amino acids. Germline lookup yields CDR1 LGHNA and CDR2 YSLEER. The V segment lost 0 bases and the J segment 8 bases; nucleotides outside the gene matches: 6. The CDR3 reads CASSQDHRDREAFF. Written as DNA, the CDR3 is TGCGCCAGCAGCCAAGACCACCGGGACAGAGAAGCTTTCTTT.

This clone was seen a few times. The chain combines TRBV7-2 with TRBJ1-5; 8 nucleotides align to TRBD1. From germline, CDR1 is SGHTA and CDR2 FQGNSA. The CDR3 has 14 amino acids. The junction had 3 bases not matched to a gene; V was cut back by 5 bases and J by 3 bases. CDR3 protein: CASSRDRHNQPQHF. Here the CDR3 DNA reads TGTGCCAGCAGCCGGGACAGGCACAATCAGCCCCAGCATTTT.

The chain uses TRBV5-6 and TRBJ1-1; the match to TRBD1 covers 7 bases. CDR1 and CDR2 (germline): SGHDT, YYEEEE. The CDR3 runs to 13 residues. V lost 4 bases to trimming and J lost 4 bases; unmatched junction nucleotides: 4. CDR3 nucleotide sequence: TGTGCCAGCAGCCATGACAGGGTCACTGAAGCTTTCTTT. It specifies CASSHDRVTEAFF.

The gene calls are TRBV10-3 and TRBJ1-1; D may be TRBD1 (5 bases). Trimming stripped 1 base from V and 0 bases from J, with 12 bases between. CDR1 and CDR2 (germline): ENHRY, SYGVKD. There are 16 residues in the CDR3. This CDR3 reads CAISEFTRVLNTEAFF. CDR3 coding DNA: TGTGCCATCAGTGAGTTTACCAGGGTGTTGAACACTGAAGCTTTCTTT.

The genes are TRBV7-3 and TRBJ2-3; D uncertain. This CDR3 is 13 amino acids long. Trimming shortened V by 5 bases and J by 5 bases, and 11 bases separated the two germline ends. Germline V lookup: CDR1 SGHTA, CDR2 FQGTGA. The CDR3 DNA follows: TGTGCCAGCAGCGAAGTAGCAAAAGATACGCAGTATTTT. Its protein product is CASSEVAKDTQYF.

In this sample, this clone turned up a few times. The chain couples TRBV12-3 or TRBV12-4 to TRBJ2-1, with a weak D call TRBD2 (5 bases). V shed 5 bases and J shed 7 bases, with 12 bases lying between them. This CDR3 has 13 residues. The CDR3 nucleotides read TGTGCCAGCAGTGCTCTTCGGGAAAATGAGCAGTTCTTC. Translating gives CASSALRENEQFF.

This sequence joins TRBV2 and TRBJ2-6; 10 bases map to TRBD1. V dropped 4 bases and J dropped 4; count of bases not matched to a gene: 10. Germline CDR1 and CDR2: SNHLY and FYNNEI. The CDR3 loop spans 18 amino acids. CDR3 region: CASSVPTGGGLGANVLTF. Here the CDR3 DNA reads TGTGCCAGCAGTGTGCCGACAGGGGGCGGATTGGGGGCCAACGTCCTGACTTTC.

The V gene is TRBV7-7, the J gene TRBJ2-7, with D possibly being TRBD2 (5 bases). This CDR3 is built from 15 residues. Deletions cut 5 bases from V and 2 bases from J, with 16 bases between. Per the germline V gene, CDR1 is SSHAT and CDR2 is FNYEAQ (reference sequence). The CDR3 loop reads CASSLRLSPAYEQYF. The CDR3 coding sequence is TGTGCCAGCAGCCTCAGACTATCCCCAGCCTACGAGCAGTACTTC.

The chain's CDR3 is CSASFQARANYGYTF. The CDR3 nucleotides read TGCAGTGCTAGTTTCCAGGCACGAGCTAACTATGGCTACACCTTC. This rearrangement joins TRBV20-1 to TRBJ1-2; D gene uncertain. The CDR3 consists of 15 residues. CDR1 and CDR2 from the germline V gene are DFQATT and SNEGSKA (reference sequence). V was pared by 3 bases and J by 0 bases, with 14 bases between.

The gene calls are TRBV5-1 and TRBJ2-5; unclear D gene. This CDR3 comprises 12 residues. V was clipped by 1 base and J by 3 bases, with 4 bases between them. Germline-derived CDR1 and CDR2 are SGHRS and YFSETQ. CDR3 sequence reads: CASSLIEETQYF. DNA of the CDR3: TGCGCCAGCAGCTTGATCGAAGAGACCCAGTACTTC.

Only a few counts were recorded for this clone. The genes are TRBV27 and TRBJ2-7; TRBD1 agrees at 9 bases. Germline assignment: CDR1 MNHEY and CDR2 SMNVEV (reference sequence). This CDR3 contains 18 residues. Losses at the gene ends were 3 bases for V and 2 bases for J; bases not matched to a gene: 14. This CDR3 reads CASSFAPPGQGTPYEQYF. Written as DNA, the CDR3 is TGTGCCAGCAGTTTCGCACCTCCCGGACAGGGGACCCCCTACGAGCAGTACTTC.

J is TRBJ1-1 and V is TRBV2; D not certain. In germline, CDR1 is SNHLY, CDR2 FYNNEI. CDR3 length equals 12 residues. Trimming removed 5 bases from V and 1 base from J, with 5 bases in between. In nucleotides, the CDR3 is TGTGCCAGCAGTCCCAAGAACACTGAAGCTTTCTTT. The encoded protein is CASSPKNTEAFF. The full variable domain, its missing parts supplied by reference TRBV2 and TRBJ1-1, is EPEVTQTPSHQVTQMGQEVILRCVPISNHLYFYWYRQILGQKVEFLVSFYNNEISEKSEIFDDQFSVERPDGSNFTLKIRSTKLEDSAMYFCASSPKNTEAFFGQGTRLTVV.

This chain joins TRBV30 and TRBJ2-3; TRBD1 matches 9 bases. Germline CDR1 and CDR2: GTSNPN and SVGIG (reference sequence). The CDR3 sequence is 14 residues long. J gave up 2 bases and V 7 bases, and 7 bases lay outside the gene matches. The CDR3 DNA reads TGTGCCTCAGGACAGGGGAGGGCCACAGATACGCAGTATTTT. Its protein product is CASGQGRATDTQYF.

This chain links TRBV3-1 (or the pseudogene TRBV3-2) with TRBJ1-4; D not resolved. CDR3 length equals 17 residues. Germline CDR1 LGHDT, CDR2 YNNKEL (reference sequence). Between the trimmed V and J ends, which lost 0 bases and 5 bases, there was a span of 16 bases. The CDR3 nucleotides are TGTGCCAGCAGCCAAGATGTCCGGGTTGCTGCAAATGAAAAACTGTTTTTT. It encodes CASSQDVRVAANEKLFF.

The rearrangement uses TRBV19 and TRBJ1-1, with TRBD1 matching 7 bases. After removal of 5 bases from V and 0 bases from J, the junction contained 3 bases not matched to a gene. This CDR3 contains 14 residues. The germline gives CDR1 LNHDA, CDR2 SQIVND (reference sequence). The CDR3 protein is CASSPGQMNTEAFF. CDR3 bases: TGTGCCAGTAGTCCGGGACAGATGAACACTGAAGCTTTCTTT.

The rearrangement links TRBV27 to TRBJ1-3; tentatively, D is TRBD1 (6 bases). Deletions cut 4 bases from V and 4 bases from J, with 20 bases between. Germline CDR1 is MNHEY and CDR2 is SMNVEV (reference sequence). The CDR3 has 17 residues. This CDR3 reads CASSSLQAGVDGNTIYF. The CDR3 region has the DNA TGTGCCAGCAGTTCCCTCCAGGCAGGGGTGGACGGAAACACCATATATTTT.

This CDR3 reads CASSNDRGRGYSPLHF. The CDR3 DNA follows: TGTGCCAGCAGCAATGACAGGGGGCGAGGGTATTCACCCCTCCACTTT. The chain links TRBV5-6 to TRBJ1-6; 10 bases line up with TRBD1. The CDR3 has 16 residues. Germline-derived CDR1 and CDR2 are SGHDT and YYEEEE. V trimming: 4 bases; J trimming: 8 bases; junction bases outside the gene matches: 9.

The V gene is TRBV7-2, the J gene TRBJ2-5; 11 nucleotides line up with TRBD2. Germline V gene lookup returns CDR1 SGHTA and CDR2 FQGNSA. V was pared by 1 base and J by 4 bases, with 5 bases of the junction left unmatched. The CDR3 contains 16 residues. CDR3 region: CASSLDLAGGPETQYF. Written as DNA, the CDR3 is TGTGCCAGCAGCTTAGATTTAGCGGGGGGGCCAGAGACCCAGTACTTC.

The J gene is TRBJ1-2, the V gene TRBV10-3; D remains ambiguous. The CDR3 is made up of 15 amino acids. Germline V gene data show CDR1 as ENHRY and CDR2 as SYGVKD. V lost 2 bases, J lost 8 bases, and 18 bases lay in between. The CDR3 sequence: CAISEGLHSWRGYTF. CDR3 DNA: TGTGCCATCAGTGAGGGACTACACTCTTGGAGGGGCTACACCTTC.

The chain uses TRBV15 and TRBJ1-6; 8 bases map to TRBD1. Germline V gene sequence: CDR1 LNHNV, CDR2 YYDKDF (reference sequence). The CDR3 totals 18 residues. Trimming removed 2 bases from V and 6 bases from J; junction bases left unmatched: 12. Written as DNA, the CDR3 is TGTGCCACCAGCAGACACGCTACGACAGGGGTATCTAATTCACCCCTCCACTTT. Translating gives CATSRHATTGVSNSPLHF.

The gene calls are TRBV5-1 and TRBJ1-1; tentatively, D is TRBD1 (6 bases). The CDR3 runs 13 residues. From germline, CDR1 is SGHRS and CDR2 YFSETQ. V shed 2 bases and J shed 3 bases, with 8 bases lying between them. The CDR3: CASSLWTDTEAFF. The CDR3 nucleotides read TGCGCCAGCAGCTTATGGACAGACACTGAAGCTTTCTTT.

The chain links TRBV3-1 (or the pseudogene TRBV3-2) to TRBJ2-3, with TRBD1 matching 9 bases. CDR1 is LGHDT and CDR2 is YNNKEL in the germline V gene (reference sequence). After removal of 4 bases from V and 2 bases from J, the junction contained 4 bases not matched to a gene. This CDR3 is built from 15 residues. CDR3 DNA sequence: TGTGCCAGCAGCCCCTGGACAGGGGACACAGATACGCAGTATTTT. Amino acid sequence: CASSPWTGDTDTQYF.